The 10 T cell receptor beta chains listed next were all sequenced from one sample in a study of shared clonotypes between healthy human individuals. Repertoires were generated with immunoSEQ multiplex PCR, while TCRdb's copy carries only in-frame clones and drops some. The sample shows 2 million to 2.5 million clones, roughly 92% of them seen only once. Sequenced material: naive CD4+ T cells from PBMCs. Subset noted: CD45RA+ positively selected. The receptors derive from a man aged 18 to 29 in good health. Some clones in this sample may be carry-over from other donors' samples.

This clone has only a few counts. Here the CDR3 DNA reads TGTGCCTGGAGCCGCTGGACCGAGAATGAAAAACTGTTTTTT. Protein: CAWSRWTENEKLFF. This chain connects TRBV30 to TRBJ1-4; D not certain. This CDR3 comprises 14 residues. V was pared by 3 bases and J by 5 bases, with 13 bases between. The V gene's germline CDR1 is GTSNPN and CDR2 SVGIG (reference sequence).

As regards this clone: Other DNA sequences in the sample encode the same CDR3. The DNA of the CDR3 is TGTGCCAGCAGTGCTGACAGGGGAACTGAAGCTTTCTTT. Its protein is CASSADRGTEAFF. The chain recombines TRBV6-4 with TRBJ1-1; 8 nucleotides agree with TRBD1. The CDR3 runs 13 residues. Unmatched junction bases numbered 3, after V lost 4 bases and J lost 5 bases. Germline V gene data show CDR1 as MRHNA and CDR2 as SNTAGT.

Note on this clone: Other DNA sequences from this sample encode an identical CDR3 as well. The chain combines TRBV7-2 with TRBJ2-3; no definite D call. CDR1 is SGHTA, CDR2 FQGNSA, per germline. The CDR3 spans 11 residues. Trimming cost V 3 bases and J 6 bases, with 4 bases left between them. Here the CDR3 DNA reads TGTGCCAGCAGCTTCTCGGATACGCAGTATTTT. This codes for CASSFSDTQYF. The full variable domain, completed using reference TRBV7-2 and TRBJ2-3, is GAGVSQSPSNKVTEKGKDVELRCDPISGHTALYWYRQSLGQGLEFLIYFQGNSAPDKSGLPSDRFSAERTGGSVSTLTIQRTQQEDSAVYLCASSFSDTQYFGPGTRLTVL.

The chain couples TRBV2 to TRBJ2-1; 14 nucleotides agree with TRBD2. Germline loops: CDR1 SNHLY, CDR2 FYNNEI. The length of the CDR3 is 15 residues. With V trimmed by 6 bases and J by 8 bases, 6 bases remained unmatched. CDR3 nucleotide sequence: TGTGCCAGCAGCTTGACTAGCGGGAGGGGCCATGAGCAGTTCTTC. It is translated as CASSLTSGRGHEQFF.

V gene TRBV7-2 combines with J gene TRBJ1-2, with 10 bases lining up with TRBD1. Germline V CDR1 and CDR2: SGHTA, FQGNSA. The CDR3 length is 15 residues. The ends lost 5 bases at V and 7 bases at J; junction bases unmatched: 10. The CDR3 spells CASSATGTGDRGYTF. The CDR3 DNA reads TGTGCCAGCAGCGCGACCGGGACAGGGGATCGTGGCTACACCTTC.

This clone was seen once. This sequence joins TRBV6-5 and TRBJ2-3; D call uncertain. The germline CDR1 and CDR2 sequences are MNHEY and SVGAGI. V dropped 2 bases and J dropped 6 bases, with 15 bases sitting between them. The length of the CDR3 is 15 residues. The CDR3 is CASSYDGRSRDTQYF. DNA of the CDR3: TGTGCCAGCAGTTACGACGGCCGTTCTCGGGATACGCAGTATTTT.

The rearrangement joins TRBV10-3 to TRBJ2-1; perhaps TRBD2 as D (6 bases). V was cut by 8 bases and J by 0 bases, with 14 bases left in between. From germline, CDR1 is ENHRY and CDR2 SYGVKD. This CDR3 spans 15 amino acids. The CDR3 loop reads CAIAGRRVSYNEQFF. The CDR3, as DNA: TGTGCCATCGCGGGAAGGCGGGTCTCCTACAATGAGCAGTTCTTC.

CDR3 in amino acids: CASSLYLHNEQFF. Here the CDR3 DNA reads TGTGCCAGCAGCTTATACCTGCATAATGAGCAGTTCTTC. The chain carries TRBV7-2 and TRBJ2-1; D ambiguous. V was pared by 2 bases and J by 7 bases, with 9 bases between. CDR1 and CDR2 from the germline V gene are SGHTA and FQGNSA. The CDR3 spans 13 residues.

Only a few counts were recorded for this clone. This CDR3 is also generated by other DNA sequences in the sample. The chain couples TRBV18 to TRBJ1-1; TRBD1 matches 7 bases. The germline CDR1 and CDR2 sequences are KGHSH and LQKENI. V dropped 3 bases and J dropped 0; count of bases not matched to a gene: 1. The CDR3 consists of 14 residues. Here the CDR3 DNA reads TGTGCCAGCTCACCGGGGACAGTGAACACTGAAGCTTTCTTT. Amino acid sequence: CASSPGTVNTEAFF.

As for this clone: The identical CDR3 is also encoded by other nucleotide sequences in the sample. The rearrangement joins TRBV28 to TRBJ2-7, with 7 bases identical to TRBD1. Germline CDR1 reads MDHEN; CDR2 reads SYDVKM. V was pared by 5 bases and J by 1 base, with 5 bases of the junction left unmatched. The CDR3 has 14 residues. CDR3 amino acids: CASSAPGQSYEQYF. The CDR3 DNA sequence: TGTGCCAGCAGTGCCCCGGGACAGTCCTACGAGCAGTACTTC.